The 29 T cell receptor beta chains given below trace back to one sample, sequenced in a study of blood T cell repertoires in COVID-19. Sequencing was performed with immunoSEQ multiplex PCR; in TCRdb, only in-frame clones are kept and a portion is missing. The sample lists some 250,000 clones, approximately 85% occurring once. The sample consisted of PBMCs or T cells enriched from blood (not recorded which). The receptors stem from a woman between 50 and 59 years old who had recovered from COVID-19.

The genes are TRBV6-2 or TRBV6-3 and TRBJ2-7, with 8 bases that match TRBD2. The ends lost 2 bases at V and 2 bases at J; junction bases unmatched: 5. Per the germline V gene, CDR1 is MNHEY and CDR2 is SVGEGT. The CDR3 spans 15 residues. CDR3 DNA sequence: TGTGCCAGCAGTTACCCCGAGCGGGGGCCCTACGAGCAGTACTTC. This gives the protein CASSYPERGPYEQYF.

This chain connects TRBV27 to TRBJ1-2, with D tentatively TRBD1 (6 bases). CDR1 is MNHEY, CDR2 SMNVEV, per germline (reference sequence). The CDR3 has 16 residues. The ends were cut back, 5 bases at V and 10 bases at J, with 26 bases in the middle. CDR3 region: CASSLLSRDNHRDYTF. CDR3 nucleotide sequence: TGTGCCAGCAGTCTTCTAAGCCGGGACAACCATAGGGACTACACCTTC.

The genes are TRBV27 and TRBJ1-2; 9 bases are a match to TRBD1. V lost 5 bases, J lost 6 bases, and 4 bases stayed unmatched. Germline V lookup: CDR1 MNHEY, CDR2 SMNVEV (reference sequence). The CDR3 extends over 13 amino acids. CDR3 DNA: TGTGCCAGCAGTCACAGGACAGGGGATGGCTACACCTTC. Translation gives CASSHRTGDGYTF.

The chain combines TRBV11-2 with TRBJ2-7; possibly TRBD2 for D (5 bases). The CDR3 runs to 12 residues. The V gene lost 7 bases and the J gene lost 6 bases, with 13 bases spanning the gap. Germline assignment: CDR1 SGHAT and CDR2 FQNNGV. The chain's CDR3 is CASTGLEREQYF. CDR3 coding DNA: TGTGCCAGCACCGGACTCGAGCGCGAGCAGTACTTC.

This chain uses TRBV2 with TRBJ1-4; D unresolved. The CDR3 contains 12 residues. Germline loops: CDR1 SNHLY, CDR2 FYNNEI. Trimming left V 4 bases short and J 8 bases short, with 8 bases between. The CDR3 region has the DNA TGTGCCAGCAGTGGAGGTCACGAAAAACTGTTTTTT. Encoded protein: CASSGGHEKLFF.

This chain uses TRBV3-1 (or the pseudogene TRBV3-2) with TRBJ2-5, with a tentative D call TRBD2 (6 bases). The CDR3 has 14 residues. V was pared by 1 base and J by 2 bases, with 8 bases between. Germline CDR1 LGHDT, CDR2 YNNKEL (reference sequence). The CDR3 bases are TGTGCCAGCAGCCAAGGGGGGGTTCAAGAGACCCAGTACTTC. Translation gives CASSQGGVQETQYF.

The chain recombines TRBV11-1 with TRBJ2-7, with unresolved D. Germline CDR1 is SGHAT and CDR2 is FQDESV (reference sequence). The germline V and J ends were trimmed by 3 bases and 3 bases, with 12 bases remaining between them. The CDR3 length is 14 residues. The CDR3 is CASSFAGSHYEQYF. CDR3 DNA: TGTGCCAGCAGCTTCGCCGGGTCTCACTACGAGCAGTACTTC.

The rearrangement links TRBV7-8 to TRBJ2-7; TRBD2 agrees at 11 bases. V was pared by 5 bases and J by 2 bases, with 11 bases of the junction left unmatched. The CDR3 has 17 amino acids. Germline CDR1 and CDR2: SGHVS and FQNEAQ. CDR3: CASSPGPASGRTYEQYF. CDR3 bases: TGTGCCAGCAGCCCGGGACCTGCTAGCGGGAGGACCTACGAGCAGTACTTC.

The chain employs TRBV5-1 and TRBJ1-1; 11 bases agree with TRBD1. Germline trimming cut 1 base from V and 1 base from J; bases unmatched to any gene: 6. CDR1 SGHRS and CDR2 YFSETQ come from the germline V gene. The CDR3 has 17 amino acids. CDR3 bases: TGCGCCAGCAGCTTGAGTTGGACAGGGGGCCGGAACACTGAAGCTTTCTTT. Its protein product is CASSLSWTGGRNTEAFF.

This rearrangement joins TRBV19 to TRBJ2-1; 11 positions match TRBD2. This CDR3 is 16 amino acids long. V shed 6 bases, J shed 3 bases, and the junction held 7 bases outside the gene matches. The V gene's germline CDR1 is LNHDA and CDR2 SQIVND (reference sequence). The CDR3 nucleotides are TGTGCCAGTAGGGGCCTAGCGGGAGGAAGCTACAATGAGCAGTTCTTC. Its protein is CASRGLAGGSYNEQFF.

The chain combines TRBV27 with TRBJ1-6; possibly TRBD1 for D (6 bases). Germline V gives CDR1 MNHEY, CDR2 SMNVEV (reference sequence). V gave up 0 bases and J gave up 7 bases, with 10 bases separating them. The CDR3 loop spans 15 amino acids. CDR3 amino acids: CASSLSTGGNSPLHF. The CDR3 nucleotides read TGTGCCAGCAGTTTATCGACAGGCGGAAATTCACCCCTCCACTTT.

A single count supports this clone. The chain recombines TRBV24-1 with TRBJ2-7; a possible D gene is TRBD1 (6 bases). The CDR3 sequence is 14 residues long. Between the trimmed V and J ends, which lost 3 bases and 4 bases, there was a span of 12 bases. The V gene's germline CDR1 is KGHDR and CDR2 SFDVKD. The CDR3 reads CATSDPLTGYEQYF. The CDR3 region has the DNA TGTGCCACCAGTGATCCCCTGACAGGTTACGAGCAGTACTTC.

The chain uses TRBV18 and TRBJ2-5; 8 nucleotides agree with TRBD1. The V segment lost 3 bases and the J segment 2 bases; nucleotides outside the gene matches: 2. Per germline, CDR1 KGHSH and CDR2 LQKENI. CDR3 length equals 14 residues. CDR3 nucleotide sequence: TGTGCCAGCTCACCGGACAGGGTGCAAGAGACCCAGTACTTC. Residues: CASSPDRVQETQYF. The full variable domain, rest sourced from reference TRBV18 and TRBJ2-5, is NAGVMQNPRHLVRRRGQEARLRCSPMKGHSHVYWYRQLPEEGLKFMVYLQKENIIDESGMPKERFSAEFPKEGPSILRIQQVVRGDSAAYFCASSPDRVQETQYFGPGTRLLVL.

Only a few counts were recorded for this clone. V gene TRBV7-9 combines with J gene TRBJ2-1; TRBD2 is a possible D gene (5 bases). Germline loops: CDR1 SEHNR, CDR2 FQNEAQ (reference sequence). The CDR3 spans 15 residues. V gave up 2 bases and J gave up 0 bases, with 8 bases separating them. CDR3 region: CASSLPGSSYNEQFF. The DNA of the CDR3 is TGTGCCAGCAGCTTACCGGGGAGCTCCTACAATGAGCAGTTCTTC.

The chain is built from TRBV24-1 and TRBJ2-1; TRBD2 aligns across 13 bases. Germline loops: CDR1 KGHDR, CDR2 SFDVKD. The trim removed 9 bases at V and 5 bases at J, leaving 9 bases unmatched. The CDR3 loop spans 16 amino acids. CDR3 DNA: TGTGCCACCCAACTAGCGGGAGGGATTACGGACAATGAGCAGTTCTTC. Residues: CATQLAGGITDNEQFF.

The V call is TRBV15, the J call TRBJ2-1, with 9 nucleotides matching TRBD2. The J segment lost 0 bases and the V segment lost 3 bases, leaving 9 bases of the junction unmatched. The length of the CDR3 is 18 residues. Germline CDR1 LNHNV, CDR2 YYDKDF (reference sequence). This chain's CDR3 is CATSRVPGLADSYNEQFF. CDR3 sequence (DNA): TGTGCCACCAGCAGGGTTCCGGGACTAGCTGACTCCTACAATGAGCAGTTCTTC. Full variable domain (rest looked up from reference TRBV15 and TRBJ2-1): DAMVIQNPRYQVTQFGKPVTLSCSQTLNHNVMYWYQQKSSQAPKLLFHYYDKDFNNEADTPDNFQSRRPNTSFCFLDIRSPGLGDTAMYLCATSRVPGLADSYNEQFFGPGTRLTVL.

Of note for this clone: One junction end disagrees with the germline gene, perhaps due to a read error. The genes are TRBV5-8 and TRBJ2-1, with D maybe TRBD1 (5 bases). The CDR3 loop spans 14 amino acids. Germline V gene sequence: CDR1 SGHTS, CDR2 YDEGEE. CDR3 amino acids: CASSEQVSSNEQFF. The CDR3 DNA is TGTGCCAGCAGCGAACAGGTCTCCTCCAATGAGCAGTTCTTC.

There are a few counts of this clone. This rearrangement joins TRBV12-5 to TRBJ1-5; 8 bases agree with TRBD1. The CDR3 totals 14 residues. CDR1 is LGHNT, CDR2 FRNRAP, per germline. The trim removed 3 bases at V and 6 bases at J, leaving 4 bases unmatched. Here the CDR3 DNA reads TGTGCTAGTGGTTTACAGGGGGAGGTTCAGCCCCAGCATTTT. Amino acids: CASGLQGEVQPQHF.

Concerning this clone itself: Additional DNA sequences in this sample encode the identical CDR3. This rearrangement joins TRBV5-1 to TRBJ1-4; the match to TRBD1 covers 8 bases. Germline V gives CDR1 SGHRS, CDR2 YFSETQ. The CDR3 runs to 14 residues. Trimming cost V 4 bases and J 5 bases; bases outside gene matches: 4. CDR3 bases: TGCGCCAGCAGCCTTGGGACAGGCAATGAAAAACTGTTTTTT. It specifies CASSLGTGNEKLFF.

The CDR3 nucleotides are TGTGCCAGCAGCTCCCTGGGGCCCCTGTCCACCGGGGAGCTGTTTTTT. It yields the protein CASSSLGPLSTGELFF. V and J are TRBV7-8 and TRBJ2-2, with D perhaps matching TRBD1 (5 bases). The V end was cut by 4 bases, the J end by 4 bases, with 16 bases between. CDR3 length: 16 amino acids. Germline lookup yields CDR1 SGHVS and CDR2 FQNEAQ.

The rearrangement links TRBV11-2 to TRBJ2-7; 11 bases are a match to TRBD2. Germline values: CDR1 SGHAT, CDR2 FQNNGV. The CDR3 has 17 residues. V shed 4 bases, J shed 6 bases, and the junction held 14 bases outside the gene matches. Here the CDR3 reads CASSSPHRSGRAREQYF. The CDR3 coding sequence is TGTGCCAGCAGCTCCCCCCATCGTAGCGGGAGGGCCCGCGAGCAGTACTTC.

V is TRBV12-3 or TRBV12-4 and J is TRBJ1-1; D remains ambiguous. The CDR3 has 13 amino acids. V was clipped by 3 bases and J by 1 base, with 6 bases between them. The CDR3 reads CASSFQQNTEAFF. CDR3 in DNA: TGTGCCAGCAGTTTTCAACAGAACACTGAAGCTTTCTTT.

The V gene is TRBV4-2, the J gene TRBJ2-1; possibly TRBD2 for D (5 bases). The CDR3 covers 15 residues. V dropped 2 bases and J dropped 6 bases, with 14 bases sitting between them. Germline assignment: CDR1 LGHNA and CDR2 YNFKEQ. Here the CDR3 reads CASSQSGSASNEQFF. The CDR3, as DNA: TGTGCCAGCAGCCAAAGTGGGAGTGCCAGCAATGAGCAGTTCTTC.

The rearrangement links TRBV30 to TRBJ1-6; no firm D call. V lost 5 bases and J 9 bases, leaving 11 bases between the germline ends. The CDR3 contains 12 residues. CDR1 GTSNPN and CDR2 SVGIG come from the germline V gene (reference sequence). CDR3 region: CAWSRESSPLHF. The CDR3 bases are TGTGCCTGGTCGAGGGAGAGTTCACCCCTCCACTTT.

This sequence joins TRBV5-1 and TRBJ2-1; D might be TRBD2 (6 bases). The V end lost 0 bases, the J end lost 0 bases, and 13 bases lay between the germline ends. Germline V CDR1 and CDR2: SGHRS, YFSETQ. The CDR3 runs to 17 residues. The chain's CDR3 is CASSLVGSGSSYNEQFF. As DNA, the CDR3 is TGCGCCAGCAGCTTGGTGGGTAGCGGCAGCTCCTACAATGAGCAGTTCTTC. Full variable domain (remainder filled in from reference TRBV5-1 and TRBJ2-1): KAGVTQTPRYLIKTRGQQVTLSCSPISGHRSVSWYQQTPGQGLQFLFEYFSETQRNKGNFPGRFSGRQFSNSRSEMNVSTLELGDSALYLCASSLVGSGSSYNEQFFGPGTRLTVL.

The V call is TRBV18, the J call TRBJ2-7, with 9 bases aligning to TRBD1. CDR1 is KGHSH and CDR2 is LQKENI in the germline V gene. V gave up 8 bases and J gave up 5 bases; unmatched junction bases: 13. The CDR3 contains 15 residues. The CDR3 region is CASAEQQGARDEQYF. The CDR3 DNA reads as TGTGCCAGCGCGGAACAACAGGGGGCGCGCGACGAGCAGTACTTC. Variable domain in full (rest from reference TRBV18 and TRBJ2-7): NAGVMQNPRHLVRRRGQEARLRCSPMKGHSHVYWYRQLPEEGLKFMVYLQKENIIDESGMPKERFSAEFPKEGPSILRIQQVVRGDSAAYFCASAEQQGARDEQYFGPGTRLTVT.

The J gene is TRBJ1-2, the V gene TRBV10-3; 9 positions agree with TRBD1. CDR3 size: 16 residues. The V segment lost 4 bases and the J segment 6 bases; nucleotides outside the gene matches: 12. Germline loops: CDR1 ENHRY, CDR2 SYGVKD. The CDR3 reads CAISAWTGVEEDGYTF. CDR3 nucleotides: TGTGCCATCAGTGCCTGGACAGGGGTGGAGGAGGATGGCTACACCTTC.

V is TRBV3-1 (or the pseudogene TRBV3-2) and J is TRBJ2-7; either TRBD1 or TRBD2 may fit D (6 bases each). Germline V gives CDR1 LGHDT, CDR2 YNNKEL (reference sequence). With 4 bases removed from V and 1 base from J, the gap between germline ends came to 14 bases. The CDR3 extends over 15 amino acids. CDR3 protein: CASSPEGDLSYEQYF. The CDR3 DNA reads as TGTGCCAGCAGCCCAGAGGGGGACTTATCCTACGAGCAGTACTTC.

The V call is TRBV4-1, the J call TRBJ1-1; maybe TRBD1 (5 bases). V lost 1 base and J 0 bases, leaving 18 bases between the germline ends. Germline V gene data show CDR1 as MGHRA and CDR2 as YSYEKL. CDR3 length equals 18 residues. For the CDR3, the DNA is TGCGCCAGCAGCCAAGTCTTAGGGGCCAACACGATGAACACTGAAGCTTTCTTT. Translated: CASSQVLGANTMNTEAFF.